This T cell receptor (beta chain) was documented in a study of T cell repertoires in cytomegalovirus infection. Via MiXCR, TCRdb re-called the reads, giving one row per CDR3 protein. The sample has approximately 500,000 distinct CDR3 sequences; about 25% are singletons. This clonotype occurred a few times. Unmatched junction bases numbered 17, after V lost 3 bases and J lost 7 bases. Germline loops: CDR1 SGHVS, CDR2 FQNEAQ. This CDR3 region has 18 residues. The rearrangement joins TRBV7-8 to TRBJ2-1; 8 bases fit TRBD2. The sequenced sample consisted of PBMCs. The clonotype originates from a human donor in good health (CMV status not recorded). Some clones in this sample may be carry-over from other donors' samples. Here the CDR3 DNA reads TGTGCCAGCAGCTTGAGTAGTAGTTCCCCGGCTAGCGGGAATGAGCAGTTCTTC. Its protein is CASSLSSSSPASGNEQFF.